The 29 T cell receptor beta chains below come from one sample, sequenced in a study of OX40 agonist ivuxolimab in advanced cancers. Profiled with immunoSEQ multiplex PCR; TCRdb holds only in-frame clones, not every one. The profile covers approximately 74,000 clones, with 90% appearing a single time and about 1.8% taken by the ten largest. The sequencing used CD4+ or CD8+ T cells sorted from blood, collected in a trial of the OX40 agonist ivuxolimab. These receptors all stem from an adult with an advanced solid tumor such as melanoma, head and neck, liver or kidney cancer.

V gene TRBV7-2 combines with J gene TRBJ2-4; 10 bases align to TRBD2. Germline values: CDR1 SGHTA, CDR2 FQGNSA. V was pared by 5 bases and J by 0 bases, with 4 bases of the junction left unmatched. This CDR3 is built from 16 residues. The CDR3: CASSPLAGGAKNIQYF. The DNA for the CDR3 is TGTGCCAGCAGCCCCTTAGCGGGAGGAGCCAAAAACATTCAGTACTTC.

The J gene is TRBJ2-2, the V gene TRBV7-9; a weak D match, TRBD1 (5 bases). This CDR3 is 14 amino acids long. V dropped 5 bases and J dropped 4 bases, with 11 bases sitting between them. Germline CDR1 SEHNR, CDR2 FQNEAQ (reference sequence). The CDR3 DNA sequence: TGTGCCAGCAGCCCCAGGGTGGGCACCGGGGAGCTGTTTTTT. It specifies CASSPRVGTGELFF.

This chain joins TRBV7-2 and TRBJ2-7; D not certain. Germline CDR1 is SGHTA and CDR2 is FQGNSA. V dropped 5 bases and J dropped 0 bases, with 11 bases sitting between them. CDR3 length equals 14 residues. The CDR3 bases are TGTGCCAGCAGCACCCGGACCCGCTCCTACGAGCAGTACTTC. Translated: CASSTRTRSYEQYF.

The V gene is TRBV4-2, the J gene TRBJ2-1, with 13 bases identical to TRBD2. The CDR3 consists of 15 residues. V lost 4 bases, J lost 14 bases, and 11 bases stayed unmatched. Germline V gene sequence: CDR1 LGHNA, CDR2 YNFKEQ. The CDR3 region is CASSLGLAGDVGKFF. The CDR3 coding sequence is TGTGCCAGCAGCCTTGGACTAGCGGGAGACGTAGGGAAGTTCTTC.

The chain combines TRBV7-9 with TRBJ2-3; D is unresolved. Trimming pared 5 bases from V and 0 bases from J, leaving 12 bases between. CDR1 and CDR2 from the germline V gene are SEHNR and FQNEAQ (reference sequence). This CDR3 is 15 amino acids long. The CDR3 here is CASSKDVLSTDTQYF. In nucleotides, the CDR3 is TGTGCCAGCAGCAAGGACGTACTTAGCACAGATACGCAGTATTTT.

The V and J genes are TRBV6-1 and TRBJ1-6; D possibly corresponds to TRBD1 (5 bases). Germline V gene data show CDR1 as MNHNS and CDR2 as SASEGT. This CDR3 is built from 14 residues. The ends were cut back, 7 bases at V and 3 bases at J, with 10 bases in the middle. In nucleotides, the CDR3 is TGTGCCAGCACGGGGGGGAGCTATAATTCACCCCTCCACTTT. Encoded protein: CASTGGSYNSPLHF.

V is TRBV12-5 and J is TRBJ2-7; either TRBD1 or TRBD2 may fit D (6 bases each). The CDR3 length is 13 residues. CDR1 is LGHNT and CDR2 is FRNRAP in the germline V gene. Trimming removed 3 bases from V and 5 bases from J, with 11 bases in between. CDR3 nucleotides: TGTGCTAGTGGTTTCGGAGGGGGGAACGAGCAGTACTTC. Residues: CASGFGGGNEQYF.

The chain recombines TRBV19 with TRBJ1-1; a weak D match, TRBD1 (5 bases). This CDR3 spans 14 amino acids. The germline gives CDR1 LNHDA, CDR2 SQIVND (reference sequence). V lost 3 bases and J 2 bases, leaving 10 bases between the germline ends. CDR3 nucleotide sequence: TGTGCCAGTAGTATGGGGGTCGTCAACACTGAAGCTTTCTTT. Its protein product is CASSMGVVNTEAFF.

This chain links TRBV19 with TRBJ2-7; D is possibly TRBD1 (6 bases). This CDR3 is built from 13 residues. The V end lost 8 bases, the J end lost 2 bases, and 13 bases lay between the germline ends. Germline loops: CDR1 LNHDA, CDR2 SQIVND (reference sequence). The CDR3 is CASGPTGTYEQYF. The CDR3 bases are TGTGCCAGTGGGCCTACAGGGACCTACGAGCAGTACTTC.

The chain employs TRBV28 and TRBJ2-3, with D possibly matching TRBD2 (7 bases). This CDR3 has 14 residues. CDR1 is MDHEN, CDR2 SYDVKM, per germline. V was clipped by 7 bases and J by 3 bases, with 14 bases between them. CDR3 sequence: CASTRRGATDTQYF. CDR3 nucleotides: TGTGCCAGCACCCGACGGGGGGCAACAGATACGCAGTATTTT.

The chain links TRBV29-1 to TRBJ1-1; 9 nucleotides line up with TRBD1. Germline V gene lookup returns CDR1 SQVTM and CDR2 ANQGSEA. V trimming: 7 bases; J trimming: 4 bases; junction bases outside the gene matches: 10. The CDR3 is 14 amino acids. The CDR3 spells CSARTGARFTEAFF. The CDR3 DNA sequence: TGCAGCGCCCGGACAGGGGCGCGTTTCACTGAAGCTTTCTTT.

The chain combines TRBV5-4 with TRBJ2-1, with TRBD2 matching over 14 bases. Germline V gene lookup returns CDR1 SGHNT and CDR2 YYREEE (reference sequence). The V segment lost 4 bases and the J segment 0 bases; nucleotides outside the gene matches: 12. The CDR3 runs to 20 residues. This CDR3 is CASSPGPGTSGGSSYNEQFF. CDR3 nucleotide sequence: TGTGCCAGCAGCCCGGGTCCCGGGACTAGCGGGGGTAGCTCCTACAATGAGCAGTTCTTC. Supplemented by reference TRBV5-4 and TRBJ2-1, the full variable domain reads ETGVTQSPTHLIKTRGQQVTLRCSSQSGHNTVSWYQQALGQGPQFIFQYYREEENGRGNFPPRFSGLQFPNYSSELNVNALELDDSALYLCASSPGPGTSGGSSYNEQFFGPGTRLTVL.

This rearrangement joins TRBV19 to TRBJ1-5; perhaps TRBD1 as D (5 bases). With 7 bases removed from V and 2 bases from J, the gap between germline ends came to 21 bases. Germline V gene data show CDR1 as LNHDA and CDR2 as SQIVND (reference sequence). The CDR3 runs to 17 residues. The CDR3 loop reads CASTPSRGERGNQPQHF. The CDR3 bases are TGTGCCAGTACCCCGTCGAGGGGTGAACGGGGCAATCAGCCCCAGCATTTT.

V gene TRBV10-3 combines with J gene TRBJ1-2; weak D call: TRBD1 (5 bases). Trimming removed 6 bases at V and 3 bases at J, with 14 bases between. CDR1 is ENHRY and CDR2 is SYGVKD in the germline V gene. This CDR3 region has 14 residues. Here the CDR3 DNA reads TGTGCCATCAGATCGACAGTCATCGACTATGGCTACACCTTC. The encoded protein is CAIRSTVIDYGYTF.

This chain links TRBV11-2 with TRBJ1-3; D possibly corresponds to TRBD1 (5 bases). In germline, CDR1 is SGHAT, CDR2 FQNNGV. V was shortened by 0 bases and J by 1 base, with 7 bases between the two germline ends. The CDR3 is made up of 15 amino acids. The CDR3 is CASSLEWGSGNTIYF. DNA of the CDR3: TGTGCCAGCAGCTTAGAATGGGGGTCTGGAAACACCATATATTTT.

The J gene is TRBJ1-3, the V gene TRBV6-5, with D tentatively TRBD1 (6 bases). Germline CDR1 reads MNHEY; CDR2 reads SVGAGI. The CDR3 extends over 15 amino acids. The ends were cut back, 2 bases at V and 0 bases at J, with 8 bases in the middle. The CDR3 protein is CASSYRGGSGNTIYF. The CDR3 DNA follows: TGTGCCAGCAGTTACAGGGGGGGCTCTGGAAACACCATATATTTT.

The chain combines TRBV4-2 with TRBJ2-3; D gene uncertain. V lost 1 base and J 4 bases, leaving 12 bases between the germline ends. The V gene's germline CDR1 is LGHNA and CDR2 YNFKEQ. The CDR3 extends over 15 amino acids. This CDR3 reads CASSQGTDAADTQYF. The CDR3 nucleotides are TGTGCCAGCAGCCAAGGGACGGACGCGGCAGATACGCAGTATTTT.

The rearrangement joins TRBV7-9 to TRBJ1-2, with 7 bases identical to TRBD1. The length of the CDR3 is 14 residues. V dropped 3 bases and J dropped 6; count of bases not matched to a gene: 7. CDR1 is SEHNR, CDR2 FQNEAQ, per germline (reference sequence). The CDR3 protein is CASSLPTGTDGYTF. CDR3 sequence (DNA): TGTGCCAGCAGCTTGCCCACCGGGACAGATGGCTACACCTTC.

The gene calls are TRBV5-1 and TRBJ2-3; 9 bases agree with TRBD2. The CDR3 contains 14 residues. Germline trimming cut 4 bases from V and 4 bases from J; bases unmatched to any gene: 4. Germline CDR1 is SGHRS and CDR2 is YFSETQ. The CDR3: CASSGGTSPDTQYF. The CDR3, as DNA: TGCGCCAGCAGCGGAGGGACTAGCCCAGATACGCAGTATTTT.

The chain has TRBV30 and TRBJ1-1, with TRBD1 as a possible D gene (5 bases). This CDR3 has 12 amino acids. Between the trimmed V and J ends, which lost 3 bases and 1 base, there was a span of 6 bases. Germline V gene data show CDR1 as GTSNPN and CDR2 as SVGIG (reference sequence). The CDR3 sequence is CAWSQGNTEAFF. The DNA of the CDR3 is TGTGCCTGGAGCCAGGGGAACACTGAAGCTTTCTTT.

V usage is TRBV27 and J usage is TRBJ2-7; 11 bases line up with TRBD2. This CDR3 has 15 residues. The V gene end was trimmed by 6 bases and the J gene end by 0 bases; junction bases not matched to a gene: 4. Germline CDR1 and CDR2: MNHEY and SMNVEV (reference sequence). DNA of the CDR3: TGTGCCAGCAGATTCCTAGCGGGAGGCTCCTACGAGCAGTACTTC. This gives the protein CASRFLAGGSYEQYF.

The CDR3 coding sequence is TGCGCCAGCAGTGGGACTTCAATCACAGATACGCAGTATTTT. Its protein is CASSGTSITDTQYF. The chain recombines TRBV10-2 with TRBJ2-3; a weak D match, TRBD2 (5 bases). Trimming removed 4 bases at V and 2 bases at J, with 10 bases between. The germline CDR1 and CDR2 sequences are WSHSY and SAAADI. The length of the CDR3 is 14 residues.

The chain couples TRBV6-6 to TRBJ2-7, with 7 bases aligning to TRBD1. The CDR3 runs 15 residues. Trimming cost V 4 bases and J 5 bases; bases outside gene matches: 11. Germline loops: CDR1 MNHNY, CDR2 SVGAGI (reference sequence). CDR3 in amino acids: CASSSLAVGGHEQYF. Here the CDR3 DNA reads TGTGCCAGCAGTTCCCTGGCCGTAGGGGGCCACGAGCAGTACTTC.

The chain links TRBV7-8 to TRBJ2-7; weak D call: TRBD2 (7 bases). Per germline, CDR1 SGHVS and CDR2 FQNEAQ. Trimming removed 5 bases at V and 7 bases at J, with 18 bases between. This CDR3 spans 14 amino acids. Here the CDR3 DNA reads TGTGCCAGCAGCCGGACTAGGGGGATCTTGGAGCAGTACTTC. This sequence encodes CASSRTRGILEQYF.

The CDR3 coding sequence is TGTGCCAGCAGTTACCGACAGGACGGCTATGGCTACACCTTC. Its translation: CASSYRQDGYGYTF. This rearrangement joins TRBV6-5 to TRBJ1-2; perhaps TRBD1 as D (6 bases). This CDR3 comprises 14 residues. V dropped 2 bases and J dropped 4 bases, with 11 bases sitting between them. The germline V gene has CDR1 MNHEY and CDR2 SVGAGI.

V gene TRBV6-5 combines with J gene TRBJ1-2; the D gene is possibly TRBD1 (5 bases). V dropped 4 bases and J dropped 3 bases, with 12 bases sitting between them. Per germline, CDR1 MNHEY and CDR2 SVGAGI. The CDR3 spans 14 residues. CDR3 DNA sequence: TGTGCCAGCAGTTCCGGGACGGGGGACTATGGCTACACCTTC. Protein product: CASSSGTGDYGYTF.

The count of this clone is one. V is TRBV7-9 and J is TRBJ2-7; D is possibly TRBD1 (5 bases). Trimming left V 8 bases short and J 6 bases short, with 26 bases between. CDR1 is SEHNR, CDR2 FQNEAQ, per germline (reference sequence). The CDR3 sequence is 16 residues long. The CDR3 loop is CASQKTQPEQAPEQYF. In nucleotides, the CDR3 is TGTGCCAGCCAGAAGACACAGCCGGAACAGGCCCCCGAGCAGTACTTC.

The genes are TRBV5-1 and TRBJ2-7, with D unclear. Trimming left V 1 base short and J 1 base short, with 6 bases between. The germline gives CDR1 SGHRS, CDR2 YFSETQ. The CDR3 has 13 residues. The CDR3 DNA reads TGCGCCAGCAGCTTGACAGCTTCCTACGAGCAGTACTTC. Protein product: CASSLTASYEQYF.

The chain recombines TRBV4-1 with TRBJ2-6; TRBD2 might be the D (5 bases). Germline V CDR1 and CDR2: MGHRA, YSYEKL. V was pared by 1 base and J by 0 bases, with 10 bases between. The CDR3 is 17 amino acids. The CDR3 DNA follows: TGCGCCAGCAGCCAAGTGGTGGACTTCTCTGGGGCCAACGTCCTGACTTTC. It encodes CASSQVVDFSGANVLTF.